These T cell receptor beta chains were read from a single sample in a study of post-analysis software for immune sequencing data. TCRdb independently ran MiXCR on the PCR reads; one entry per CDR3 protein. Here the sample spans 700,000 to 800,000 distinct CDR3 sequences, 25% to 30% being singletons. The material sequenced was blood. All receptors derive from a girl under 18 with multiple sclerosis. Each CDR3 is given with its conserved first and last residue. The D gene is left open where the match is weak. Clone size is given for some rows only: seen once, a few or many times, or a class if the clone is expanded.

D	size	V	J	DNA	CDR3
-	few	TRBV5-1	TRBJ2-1	TGCGCCAGCAGCTTTAGAAGAACCGACATCGGAGATGAGCAGTTCTTC	CASSFRRTDIGDEQFF
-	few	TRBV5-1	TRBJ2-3	TGCGCCAGCAGCTCGGGGTATGCAGATACGCAGTATTTT	CASSSGYADTQYF
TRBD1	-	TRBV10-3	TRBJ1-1	TGTGCCATCAGTAAGTCGGTCAGGGGGCGAGACACTGAAGCTTTCTTT	CAISKSVRGRDTEAFF
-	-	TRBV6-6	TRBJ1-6	TGTGCCAGCAGTAGCCCTACCGGGGGATCCTCGAATTCACCCCTCCACTTT	CASSSPTGGSSNSPLHF
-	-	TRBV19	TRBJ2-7	TGTGCCAGTACGCACAGGGACTCCTACGAGCAGTACTTC	CASTHRDSYEQYF
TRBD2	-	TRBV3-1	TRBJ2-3	TGTGCCAGCAGCCAAAGATACCGAACTAGCGGGAGGCCCCCAGATACGCAGTATTTT	CASSQRYRTSGRPPDTQYF
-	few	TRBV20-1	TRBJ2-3	TGCAGTGCTAGGGGGTCTATTAGCACAGATACGCAGTATTTT	CSARGSISTDTQYF
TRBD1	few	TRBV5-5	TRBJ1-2	TGTGCCAGCATCATCACGGCAGGGGGCTGGTATGGCTACACCTTC	CASIITAGGWYGYTF
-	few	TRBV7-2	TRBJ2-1	TGTGCCAGCAGCCCCCAGCGGGTGGAGCAGTTCTTC	CASSPQRVEQFF
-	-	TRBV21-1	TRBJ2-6	TGTGCCTGCACGCAGGGGGCCTGCTCTGGGGCCAACGTCCTGACTTTC	CACTQGACSGANVLTF
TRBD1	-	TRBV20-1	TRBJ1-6	TGCAGCGCCGGGGGACAGGCCTGGAATAATTCACCCCTCCACTTT	CSAGGQAWNNSPLHF
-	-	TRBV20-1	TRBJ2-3	TGCAGTGCTAGGGGGGCAGGTTGGGATACGCAGTATTTT	CSARGAGWDTQYF
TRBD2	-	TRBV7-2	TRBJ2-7	TGTGCCAGCAGCTTAGGGACTAGCGGGGGGCAAGGGGAGCAGTACTTC	CASSLGTSGGQGEQYF
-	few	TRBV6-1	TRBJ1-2	TGTGCCAGCAGCAGGATCAATGGCTACACCTTC	CASSRINGYTF
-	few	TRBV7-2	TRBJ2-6	TGTGCCAGCAGGGACCTACTGCGGGGGCTTGGTGGGGCCAACGTCCTGACTTTC	CASRDLLRGLGGANVLTF